This T cell receptor beta chain was profiled in a study of blood T cell repertoires in COVID-19. About the study: Some COVID-19 samples were acute and others convalescent; all came from the United States, Italy and Spain. The cDNA or gDNA used as material had been derived from T cells, B-cell-depleted T cells, or PBMCs.

Patients from Seattle were sampled longitudinally, starting during active infection. After removal of 2 bases from V and 2 bases from J, the junction contained 4 bases not matched to a gene. Germline V gene data show CDR1 as SGHNT and CDR2 as YYREEE (reference sequence). CDR3 length: 16 amino acids. Authors' analysis steps: Using reference gene primer amplification, nucleated cell counts were estimated. Profiled with immunoSEQ multiplex PCR; TCRdb holds only in-frame clones, not every one. V and J calls and clone size are given by that table; D and trimming were obtained from the DNA. The repertoire holds hundreds of thousands of clones, 75% to 90% seen once, with around 0.92% in the top ten.

Sequencing was done on a sample of peripheral blood. The chain joins TRBV5-4 to TRBJ2-3; 11 positions agree with TRBD2. The receptor comes from a young man with COVID-19, enrolled during active disease. The CDR3 is CASSFKLAGATDTQYF. In DNA, the CDR3 is TGTGCCAGCAGCTTCAAACTAGCGGGGGCCACAGATACGCAGTATTTT.